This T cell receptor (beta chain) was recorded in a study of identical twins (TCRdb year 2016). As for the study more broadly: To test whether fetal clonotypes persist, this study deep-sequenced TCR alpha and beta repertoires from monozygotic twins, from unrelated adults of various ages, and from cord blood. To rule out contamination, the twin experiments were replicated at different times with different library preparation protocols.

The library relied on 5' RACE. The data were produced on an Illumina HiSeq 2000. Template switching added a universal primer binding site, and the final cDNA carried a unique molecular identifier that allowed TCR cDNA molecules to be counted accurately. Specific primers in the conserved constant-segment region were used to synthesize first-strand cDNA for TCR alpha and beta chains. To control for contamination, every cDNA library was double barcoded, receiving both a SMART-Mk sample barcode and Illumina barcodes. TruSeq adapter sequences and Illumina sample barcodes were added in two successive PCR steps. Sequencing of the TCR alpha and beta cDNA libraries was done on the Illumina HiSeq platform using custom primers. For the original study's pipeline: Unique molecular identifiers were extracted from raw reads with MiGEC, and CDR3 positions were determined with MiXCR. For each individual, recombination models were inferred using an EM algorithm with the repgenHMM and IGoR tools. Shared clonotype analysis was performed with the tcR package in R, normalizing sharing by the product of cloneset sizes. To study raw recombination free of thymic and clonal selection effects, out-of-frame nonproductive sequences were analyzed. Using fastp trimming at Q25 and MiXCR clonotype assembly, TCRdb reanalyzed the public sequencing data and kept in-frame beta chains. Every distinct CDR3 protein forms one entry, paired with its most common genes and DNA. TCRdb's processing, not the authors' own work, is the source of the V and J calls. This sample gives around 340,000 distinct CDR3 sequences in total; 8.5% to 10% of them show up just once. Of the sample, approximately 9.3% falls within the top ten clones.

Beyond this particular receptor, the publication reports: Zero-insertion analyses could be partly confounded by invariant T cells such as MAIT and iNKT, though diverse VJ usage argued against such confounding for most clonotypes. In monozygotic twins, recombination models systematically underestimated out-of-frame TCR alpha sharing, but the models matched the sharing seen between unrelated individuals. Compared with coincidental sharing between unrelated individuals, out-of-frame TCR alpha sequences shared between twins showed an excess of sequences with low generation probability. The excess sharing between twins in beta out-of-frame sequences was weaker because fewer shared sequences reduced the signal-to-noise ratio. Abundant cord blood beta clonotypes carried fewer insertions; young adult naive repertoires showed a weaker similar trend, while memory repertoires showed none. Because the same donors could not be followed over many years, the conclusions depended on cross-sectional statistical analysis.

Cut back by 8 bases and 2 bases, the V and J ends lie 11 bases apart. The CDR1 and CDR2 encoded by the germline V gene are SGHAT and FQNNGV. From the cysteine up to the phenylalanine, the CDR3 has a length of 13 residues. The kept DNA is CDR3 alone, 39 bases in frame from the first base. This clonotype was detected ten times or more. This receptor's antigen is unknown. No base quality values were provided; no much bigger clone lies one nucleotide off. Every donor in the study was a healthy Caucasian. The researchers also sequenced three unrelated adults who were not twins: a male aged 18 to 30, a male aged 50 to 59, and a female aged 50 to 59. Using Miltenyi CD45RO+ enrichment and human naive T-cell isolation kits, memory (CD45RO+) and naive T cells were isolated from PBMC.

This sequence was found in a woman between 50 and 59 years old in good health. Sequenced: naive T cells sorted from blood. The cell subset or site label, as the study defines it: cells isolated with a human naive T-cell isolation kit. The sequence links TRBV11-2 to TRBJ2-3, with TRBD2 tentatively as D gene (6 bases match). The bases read TGTGCCAGCGGGCGGGGAAACACAGATACGCAGTATTTT. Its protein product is CASGRGNTDTQYF.